This entry lists 8 T cell receptor beta chains sequenced from one sample in a study of T-cell memory formation after mild COVID-19. MiXCR, applied by TCRdb to the 5' RACE reads, yields one record per CDR3 protein. In the table there are 400,000 to 450,000 distinct CDR3 sequences, approximately 19% of which are singletons. Sequenced sample: PBMCs or a T cell subset sorted from them (not recorded which). These receptors came from a young man who had mild COVID-19 (a few samples of this study predate the infection). Cell type and time point are not known.

Here the CDR3 reads CASKLTTNTGELFF. The CDR3 coding sequence is TGTGCCAGCAAGTTGACTACGAACACCGGGGAGCTGTTTTTT. The chain combines TRBV11-3 with TRBJ2-2; D may be TRBD2 (5 bases). The CDR3 covers 14 residues. The germline gives CDR1 SGHNT, CDR2 YENEEA. Trimming cost V 7 bases and J 0 bases, with 9 bases left between them.

In its sample, this clonotype was seen many times. The rearrangement links TRBV7-3 to TRBJ2-3, with D unclear. This CDR3 comprises 13 residues. The V and J ends lost 2 bases and 1 base respectively, with 4 bases between them. Germline assignment: CDR1 SGHTA and CDR2 FQGTGA. CDR3 in DNA: TGTGCCAGCAGCTTACCGGGCACAGATACGCAGTATTTT. Residues: CASSLPGTDTQYF.

The gene calls are TRBV28 and TRBJ1-5; the D is unclear. The V end was cut by 6 bases, the J end by 5 bases, with 20 bases between. CDR1 is MDHEN, CDR2 SYDVKM, per germline. The CDR3 has 16 amino acids. In nucleotides, the CDR3 is TGTGCCAGCAGACCTCCTCCCGGAGGTTGGGATCAGCCCCAGCATTTT. Its protein product is CASRPPPGGWDQPQHF.

The chain has TRBV30 and TRBJ2-5; weak D call: TRBD1 (5 bases). V lost 2 bases and J 1 base, leaving 8 bases between the germline ends. Germline loops: CDR1 GTSNPN, CDR2 SVGIG (reference sequence). The CDR3 consists of 13 residues. The CDR3 loop reads CAWSPDSQETQYF. The CDR3 coding sequence is TGTGCCTGGAGTCCCGACAGCCAAGAGACCCAGTACTTC. The complete variable domain, with remaining parts taken from reference TRBV30 and TRBJ2-5, reads SQTIHQWPATLVQPVGSPLSLECTVEGTSNPNLYWYRQAAGRGLQLLFYSVGIGQISSEVPQNLSASRPQDRQFILSSKKLLLSDSGFYLCAWSPDSQETQYFGPGTRLLVL.

This chain joins TRBV30 and TRBJ2-7, with D perhaps matching TRBD1 (5 bases). The CDR3 length is 12 residues. Germline assignment: CDR1 GTSNPN and CDR2 SVGIG (reference sequence). Trimming cost V 4 bases and J 6 bases, with 13 bases left between them. The CDR3 is CAWMARRGEQYF. The CDR3 DNA is TGTGCCTGGATGGCTCGAAGGGGCGAGCAGTACTTC.

V is TRBV4-3 and J is TRBJ1-6; 7 bases align to TRBD1. This CDR3 has 14 residues. Germline-derived CDR1 and CDR2 are LGHNA and YSLEER. The V gene end was trimmed by 6 bases and the J gene end by 8 bases; junction bases not matched to a gene: 7. The CDR3: CASSRTTGDSPLHF. DNA for the CDR3: TGCGCCAGCAGTCGAACCACAGGGGATTCACCCCTCCACTTT.

CDR3 in DNA: TGCAGTGCTAGAGTGGCAGGTAGGACCACTGAAGCTTTCTTT. Translating gives CSARVAGRTTEAFF. This sequence joins TRBV20-1 and TRBJ1-1, with D uncertain. With 1 base removed from V and 4 bases from J, the gap between germline ends came to 13 bases. Germline V gene data show CDR1 as DFQATT and CDR2 as SNEGSKA (reference sequence). The CDR3 totals 14 residues.

This chain connects TRBV7-2 to TRBJ1-1, with 8 bases lining up with TRBD1. Germline V lookup: CDR1 SGHTA, CDR2 FQGNSA. Trimming at V came to 5 bases and at J to 6 bases, leaving 8 bases not matched to a gene. The CDR3 consists of 14 residues. CDR3 sequence (DNA): TGTGCCAGCAGCACCAGGACAGGGATACCTGAAGCTTTCTTT. This encodes CASSTRTGIPEAFF.